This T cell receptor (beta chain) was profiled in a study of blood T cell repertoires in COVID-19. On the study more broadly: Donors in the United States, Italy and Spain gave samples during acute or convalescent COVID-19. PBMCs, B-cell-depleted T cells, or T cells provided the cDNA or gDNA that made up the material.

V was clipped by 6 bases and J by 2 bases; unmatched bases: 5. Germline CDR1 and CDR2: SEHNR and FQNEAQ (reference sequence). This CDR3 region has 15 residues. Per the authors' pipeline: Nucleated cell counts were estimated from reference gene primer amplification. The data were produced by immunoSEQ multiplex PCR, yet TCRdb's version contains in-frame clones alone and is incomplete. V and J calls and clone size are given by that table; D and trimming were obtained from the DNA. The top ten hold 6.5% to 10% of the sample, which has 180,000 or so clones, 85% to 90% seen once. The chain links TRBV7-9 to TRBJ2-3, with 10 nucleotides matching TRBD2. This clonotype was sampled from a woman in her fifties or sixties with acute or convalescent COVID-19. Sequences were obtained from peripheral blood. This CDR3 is CASSIAGGYTDTQYF. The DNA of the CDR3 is TGTGCCAGCAGTATAGCGGGGGGATACACAGATACGCAGTATTTT.